The rows below give T cell receptor beta chains drawn from one sample of a study of cytomegalovirus exposure and HLA in healthy donors. Produced via immunoSEQ multiplex PCR; TCRdb's table is partial and in-frame only. Here the sample spans more than 130,000 clones, about four fifths being singletons. What was sequenced was PBMCs. These TCRs come from a man between 40 and 49 years old in good health and CMV-seropositive. Each CDR3 is given with its conserved first and last residue. The D gene is left open where the match is weak. The size entry is marked missing in some rows and otherwise reads once, few, many or a size class.

d_gene	v_gene	abundance	j_gene	CDR3aa	CDR3nt
TRBD1	TRBV11-2	.	TRBJ1-1	CASSSPRRGLRTEAFF	TGTGCCAGCAGCTCCCCTAGAAGGGGGCTGAGGACTGAAGCTTTCTTT
TRBD1	TRBV7-9	few	TRBJ2-7	CASSLAGQPYEQYF	TGTGCCAGCAGCTTAGCGGGACAGCCCTACGAGCAGTACTTC
TRBD1	TRBV27	.	TRBJ1-5	CASSLYGGTGGYSNQPQHF	TGTGCCAGCAGTCTTTATGGGGGTACAGGGGGTTATAGCAATCAGCCCCAGCATTTT
TRBD1	TRBV30	.	TRBJ2-7	CAWSVEGARTEQYF	TGTGCCTGGAGTGTAGAGGGGGCTCGGACCGAGCAGTACTTC
TRBD2	TRBV7-3	.	TRBJ2-3	CASSLRSTSGSETDTQYF	TGTGCCAGCAGCTTACGATCGACTAGCGGGAGCGAGACAGATACGCAGTATTTT
.	TRBV29-1	.	TRBJ1-4	CSVSKANEKLFF	TGCAGCGTTAGCAAAGCTAATGAAAAACTGTTTTTT
TRBD2	TRBV7-8	.	TRBJ2-5	CASSLVRPSGLQETQYF	TGTGCCAGCAGCTTAGTCCGGCCTAGCGGCCTCCAAGAGACCCAGTACTTC
.	TRBV30	.	TRBJ1-1	CAWSLRRGSEAFF	TGTGCCTGGAGTCTCCGCCGGGGGTCTGAAGCTTTCTTT
.	TRBV9	.	TRBJ2-3	CASSWGGRDQDTQYF	TGTGCCAGCAGCTGGGGGGGCAGGGATCAAGATACGCAGTATTTT
TRBD2	TRBV19	.	TRBJ2-5	CASIGGILDGETQYF	TGTGCCAGCATCGGGGGGATTCTGGATGGGGAGACCCAGTACTTC
.	TRBV7-9	.	TRBJ2-7	CSSCPPTRYEQYF	TGTTCCAGCTGCCCCCCCACCCGGTACGAGCAGTACTTC
.	TRBV30	.	TRBJ1-4	CAWRSNEKLFF	TGTGCCTGGAGGAGTAATGAAAAACTGTTTTTT
.	TRBV15	.	TRBJ1-3	CATSRDPVQSGNTIYF	TGTGCCACCAGCAGAGATCCTGTCCAGTCTGGAAACACCATATATTTT
.	TRBV5-4	.	TRBJ2-3	CASSLGSTHTDTQYF	TGTGCCAGCAGCTTGGGGTCCACACACACAGATACGCAGTATTTT
.	TRBV29-1	.	TRBJ1-3	CSVGQSSGNTIYF	TGCAGCGTTGGACAGAGCTCTGGAAACACCATATATTTT
.	TRBV7-6	few	TRBJ2-1	CASSLVGGEQFF	TGTGCCAGCAGCTTAGTTGGGGGCGAGCAGTTCTTC
TRBD1	TRBV18	.	TRBJ2-2	CASSADRGNTGELFF	TGTGCCAGCTCAGCTGACAGGGGGAACACCGGGGAGCTGTTTTTT
TRBD2	TRBV27	.	TRBJ2-3	CASSTGTTLSDTQYF	TGTGCCAGCAGTACCGGGACTACCCTTTCTGATACGCAGTATTTT
.	TRBV19	once	TRBJ1-5	CASRLTVNQPQHF	TGTGCCAGTAGGCTGACAGTCAATCAGCCCCAGCATTTT
TRBD1	TRBV7-2	.	TRBJ2-5	CASSKQGQGPETQYF	TGTGCCAGCAGCAAACAAGGACAGGGACCAGAGACCCAGTACTTC
TRBD2	TRBV11-2	.	TRBJ2-4	CASSGSGGNIQYF	TGTGCCAGCAGCGGTAGCGGGGGAAACATTCAGTACTTC
TRBD1	TRBV29-1	.	TRBJ2-7	CSAGQGTPYEQYF	TGCAGCGCTGGACAGGGGACGCCCTACGAGCAGTACTTC
TRBD1	TRBV9	.	TRBJ2-3	CASSVQTGGPTQTQYF	TGTGCCAGCAGCGTTCAAACAGGGGGCCCGACGCAGACGCAGTATTTT
TRBD2	TRBV7-9	.	TRBJ2-7	CASGTSGTGQYF	TGTGCCAGCGGGACTAGCGGGACGGGGCAGTACTTC
TRBD1	TRBV27	.	TRBJ2-7	CASSFGQGGYEQYF	TGTGCCAGCAGTTTCGGACAGGGGGGCTACGAGCAGTACTTC